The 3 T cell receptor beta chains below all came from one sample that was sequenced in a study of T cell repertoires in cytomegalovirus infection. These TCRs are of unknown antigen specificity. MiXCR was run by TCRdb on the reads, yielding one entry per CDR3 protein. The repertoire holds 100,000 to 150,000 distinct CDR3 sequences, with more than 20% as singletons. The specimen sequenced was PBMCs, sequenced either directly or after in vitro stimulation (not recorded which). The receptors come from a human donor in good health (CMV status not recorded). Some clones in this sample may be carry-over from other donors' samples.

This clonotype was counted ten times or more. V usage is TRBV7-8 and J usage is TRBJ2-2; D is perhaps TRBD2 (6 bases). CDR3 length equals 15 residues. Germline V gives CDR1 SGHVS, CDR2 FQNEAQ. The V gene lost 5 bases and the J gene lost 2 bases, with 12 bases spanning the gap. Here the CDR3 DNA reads TGTGCCAGCAGCAAGACTAGATTAAACACCGGGGAGCTGTTTTTT. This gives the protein CASSKTRLNTGELFF.

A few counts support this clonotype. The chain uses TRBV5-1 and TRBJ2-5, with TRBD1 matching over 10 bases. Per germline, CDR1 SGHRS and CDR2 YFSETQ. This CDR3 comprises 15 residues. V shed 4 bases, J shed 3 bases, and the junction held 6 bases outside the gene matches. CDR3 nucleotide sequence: TGCGCCAGCAGCCGCCCGGGACAGGGGAAAGAGACCCAGTACTTC. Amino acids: CASSRPGQGKETQYF. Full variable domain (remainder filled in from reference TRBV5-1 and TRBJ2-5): KAGVTQTPRYLIKTRGQQVTLSCSPISGHRSVSWYQQTPGQGLQFLFEYFSETQRNKGNFPGRFSGRQFSNSRSEMNVSTLELGDSALYLCASSRPGQGKETQYFGPGTRLLVL.

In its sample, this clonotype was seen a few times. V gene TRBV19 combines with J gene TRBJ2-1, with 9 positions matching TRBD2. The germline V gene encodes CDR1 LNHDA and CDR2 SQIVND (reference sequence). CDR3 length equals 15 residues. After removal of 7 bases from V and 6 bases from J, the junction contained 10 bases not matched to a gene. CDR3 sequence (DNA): TGTGCCAGTACCGTACTAGCGGGTCTCGGCAATGAGCAGTTCTTC. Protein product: CASTVLAGLGNEQFF. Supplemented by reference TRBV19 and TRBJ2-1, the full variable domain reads DGGITQSPKYLFRKEGQNVTLSCEQNLNHDAMYWYRQDPGQGLRLIYYSQIVNDFQKGDIAEGYSVSREKKESFPLTVTSAQKNPTAFYLCASTVLAGLGNEQFFGPGTRLTVL.